This TCR beta chain was captured in a study of T-cell memory formation after mild COVID-19. Across the whole study: Largely donor-specific TCR clusters were found.

Study-wide findings and caveats: For contracting clones, CD4+ ones sat mainly in CM and EM, CD8+ in EMRA.

This CDR3 comprises 16 residues. Germline V gene sequence: CDR1 MNHNS, CDR2 SASEGT. V lost 3 bases, J lost 6 bases, and 17 bases lay in between. cDNA libraries for TCR alpha and TCR beta, carrying sample barcodes and UMIs, came from 5'RACE with constant-segment primers. From the 5' RACE reads, TCRdb called clonotypes with MiXCR, one entry per CDR3 protein. The table includes fewer than 700,000 distinct CDR3 sequences, approximately 21% detected once. This clonotype was observed a few times. What it binds is not known. Sequenced material: PBMCs or a T cell subset sorted from them (not recorded which). This chain links TRBV6-1 with TRBJ2-2; D perhaps matches TRBD2 (6 bases). The source is an adult woman who had mild COVID-19 (a few samples of this study predate the infection). Cell type and time point are not known. CDR3 sequence reads: CASSELWGESSGELFF. The CDR3 nucleotides read TGTGCCAGCAGTGAGTTGTGGGGGGAGTCGTCCGGGGAGCTGTTTTTT.